Below, 26 T cell receptor beta chains from the same sample are listed, as sequenced in a study of shared clonotypes between healthy human individuals. This table comes from immunoSEQ multiplex PCR, and its TCRdb copy is limited to in-frame clones, with some not included. The sample has around 500,000 clones; 75% to 85% are singletons. The specimen was PBMCs. The receptors were sampled from a woman aged 40 to 50 in good health. Some clones in this sample may be carry-over from other donors' samples.

Here the CDR3 reads CSVRLADSYNEQFF. DNA for the CDR3: TGCAGCGTGAGGCTAGCAGATTCCTACAATGAGCAGTTCTTC. The chain employs TRBV29-1 and TRBJ2-1, with a weak D call TRBD2 (5 bases). CDR1 SQVTM and CDR2 ANQGSEA come from the germline V gene. The CDR3 loop spans 14 amino acids. Trimming took 6 bases from V and 1 from J, leaving 13 bases between them.

The rearrangement links TRBV5-1 to TRBJ2-3; 8 positions agree with TRBD2. Trimming took 4 bases from V and 4 from J; bases not matched to a gene: 5. Germline-derived CDR1 and CDR2 are SGHRS and YFSETQ. The CDR3 runs 14 residues. CDR3 protein: CASSPLAGSDTQYF. DNA of the CDR3: TGCGCCAGCAGCCCTTTAGCGGGATCAGATACGCAGTATTTT.

The chain has TRBV6-5 and TRBJ2-5; 10 bases are shared with TRBD2. In germline, CDR1 is MNHEY, CDR2 SVGAGI. The J segment lost 5 bases and the V segment lost 3 bases, leaving 9 bases of the junction unmatched. CDR3 length: 16 amino acids. CDR3 nucleotides: TGTGCCAGCAGTTATGAGCTAGCGGGAGCAACTGAGACCCAGTACTTC. Protein: CASSYELAGATETQYF.

This chain links TRBV30 with TRBJ1-3; D perhaps matches TRBD1 (6 bases). V shed 5 bases and J shed 0 bases, with 11 bases lying between them. In germline, CDR1 is GTSNPN, CDR2 SVGIG (reference sequence). The CDR3 extends over 14 amino acids. The CDR3 nucleotides are TGTGCCTGGGAGGGGGGTGTCTCTGGAAACACCATATATTTT. This translates into CAWEGGVSGNTIYF.

The chain's CDR3 is CASSYSRQTHYGYTF. The CDR3 nucleotides are TGTGCCAGCAGTTACTCTCGGCAGACCCACTATGGCTACACCTTC. This chain joins TRBV6-5 and TRBJ1-2; D ambiguous. Deletions cut 0 bases from V and 3 bases from J, with 11 bases between. The CDR3 spans 15 residues. Germline lookup yields CDR1 MNHEY and CDR2 SVGAGI.

This chain links TRBV9 with TRBJ2-5; 11 bases agree with TRBD2. Germline V lookup: CDR1 SGDLS, CDR2 YYNGEE. V lost 0 bases, J lost 2 bases, and 12 bases stayed unmatched. CDR3 size: 19 residues. CDR3 sequence: CASSVAPRISGRAQETQYF. As DNA, the CDR3 is TGTGCCAGCAGCGTAGCTCCCAGGATTAGCGGGAGGGCTCAAGAGACCCAGTACTTC.

The rearrangement uses TRBV28 and TRBJ2-3; D might be TRBD2 (5 bases). V was clipped by 5 bases and J by 2 bases, with 11 bases between them. This CDR3 has 14 residues. CDR1 and CDR2 (germline): MDHEN, SYDVKM. The CDR3 nucleotides are TGTGCCAGCAGTCCCTCGGGAACCACAGATACGCAGTATTTT. This translates into CASSPSGTTDTQYF.

The rearrangement links TRBV7-9 to TRBJ2-2, with TRBD1 identical over 8 bases. V was pared by 3 bases and J by 1 base, with 4 bases of the junction left unmatched. The germline V gene has CDR1 SEHNR and CDR2 FQNEAQ (reference sequence). CDR3 size: 16 residues. CDR3 in amino acids: CASSFHDRGNTGELFF. For the CDR3, the DNA is TGTGCCAGCAGCTTTCACGACAGGGGGAACACCGGGGAGCTGTTTTTT.

At least ten counts were recorded for this clone. The chain recombines TRBV5-4 with TRBJ2-3; 8 bases are shared with TRBD2. Germline CDR1 is SGHNT and CDR2 is YYREEE (reference sequence). J was trimmed by 2 bases and V by 0 bases; bases with no gene match: 5. The CDR3 runs 16 residues. In DNA, the CDR3 is TGTGCCAGCAGCTTGGAGCGGGAGCCGTACACAGATACGCAGTATTTT. This encodes CASSLEREPYTDTQYF.

A few counts support this clone. The chain couples TRBV18 to TRBJ1-4, with 7 bases aligning to TRBD1. Germline assignment: CDR1 KGHSH and CDR2 LQKENI. CDR3 length: 15 residues. V lost 6 bases to trimming and J lost 2 bases; unmatched junction nucleotides: 6. In DNA form, the CDR3 reads TGTGCCAGCTCGGGACAGACAGGGACTAATGAAAAACTGTTTTTT. Translated: CASSGQTGTNEKLFF. Filled out from reference TRBV18 and TRBJ1-4, the complete variable domain reads NAGVMQNPRHLVRRRGQEARLRCSPMKGHSHVYWYRQLPEEGLKFMVYLQKENIIDESGMPKERFSAEFPKEGPSILRIQQVVRGDSAAYFCASSGQTGTNEKLFFGSGTQLSVL.

The chain is built from TRBV7-6 and TRBJ2-2; TRBD2 might be the D (6 bases). The CDR3 length is 13 residues. Trimming stripped 6 bases from V and 7 bases from J, with 12 bases between. From germline, CDR1 is SGHVS and CDR2 FNYEAQ. The CDR3 reads CASRPGGIGELFF. CDR3 DNA: TGTGCCAGCAGACCTGGGGGGATCGGGGAGCTGTTTTTT.

In this sample, this clone turned up a few times. The J gene is TRBJ2-3, the V gene TRBV7-2; D is possibly TRBD1 (5 bases). Germline-derived CDR1 and CDR2 are SGHTA and FQGNSA. The CDR3 spans 14 residues. V was clipped by 5 bases and J by 4 bases, with 13 bases between them. The CDR3 reads CASSPPTDSDTQYF. CDR3 nucleotides: TGTGCCAGCAGCCCACCGACAGATTCAGATACGCAGTATTTT.

The CDR3 region has the DNA TGTGCCAGCTTCCCGACAGGGACTGGCACTGAAGCTTTCTTT. It translates to CASFPTGTGTEAFF. The V and J genes are TRBV2 and TRBJ1-1, with 7 bases that match TRBD1. Germline CDR1 reads SNHLY; CDR2 reads FYNNEI. Unmatched junction bases numbered 10, after V lost 8 bases and J lost 4 bases. This CDR3 region has 14 residues.

This clone has just one count. The chain uses TRBV11-2 and TRBJ2-3, with TRBD2 matching 9 bases. The CDR3 runs 16 residues. J lost 0 bases, V lost 3 bases, and 4 bases had no gene match. Looked up from germline, CDR1 is SGHAT and CDR2 is FQNNGV. The CDR3 loop is CASSFAGGPSTDTQYF. The CDR3 DNA sequence: TGTGCCAGCAGCTTCGCGGGAGGGCCCAGCACAGATACGCAGTATTTT.

The chain uses TRBV2 and TRBJ2-7; TRBD2 matches 9 bases. The V and J ends lost 7 bases and 8 bases, in that order; junction bases with no gene match: 6. This CDR3 spans 12 amino acids. Germline V gives CDR1 SNHLY, CDR2 FYNNEI. The CDR3 DNA reads TGTGCCAGCACCAAGACTAGCGGACAGCAGTACTTC. It specifies CASTKTSGQQYF.

The chain uses TRBV15 and TRBJ2-7; 9 nucleotides agree with TRBD2. The CDR3 totals 14 residues. The junction had 8 bases not matched to a gene; V was cut back by 5 bases and J by 6 bases. From germline, CDR1 is LNHNV and CDR2 YYDKDF (reference sequence). The CDR3: CATSWREGPSEQYF. The DNA for the CDR3 is TGTGCCACCAGCTGGCGGGAGGGCCCTTCCGAGCAGTACTTC. The full variable domain, in which reference TRBV15 and TRBJ2-7 provide the parts outside the CDR3, is DAMVIQNPRYQVTQFGKPVTLSCSQTLNHNVMYWYQQKSSQAPKLLFHYYDKDFNNEADTPDNFQSRRPNTSFCFLDIRSPGLGDTAMYLCATSWREGPSEQYFGPGTRLTVT.

The gene calls are TRBV5-5 and TRBJ2-7; TRBD2 aligns across 12 bases. This CDR3 is 15 amino acids long. V lost 4 bases, J lost 6 bases, and 8 bases stayed unmatched. The germline V gene has CDR1 SGHKS and CDR2 YYEKEE (reference sequence). CDR3 region: CASSPPGLAGPEQYF. The CDR3 region has the DNA TGTGCCAGCAGCCCCCCCGGACTAGCGGGGCCCGAGCAGTACTTC. Looking up the rest from reference TRBV5-5 and TRBJ2-7 gives the full variable domain: DAGVTQSPTHLIKTRGQQVTLRCSPISGHKSVSWYQQVLGQGPQFIFQYYEKEERGRGNFPDRFSARQFPNYSSELNVNALLLGDSALYLCASSPPGLAGPEQYFGPGTRLTVT.

The rearrangement links TRBV15 to TRBJ2-5, with D tentatively TRBD2 (6 bases). The DNA matches TRBJ2-7 better at its end, which makes the J call doubtful. CDR1 and CDR2 (germline): LNHNV, YYDKDF (reference sequence). This CDR3 has 13 amino acids. As DNA, the CDR3 is TGTGCCACCAGCAGAGATAACGGGGGCGAGCAGTACTTC. Residues: CATSRDNGGEQYF.

V is TRBV27 and J is TRBJ2-5; 9 nucleotides align to TRBD2. This CDR3 is built from 14 residues. The V and J ends lost 5 bases and 3 bases, in that order; junction bases with no gene match: 4. The germline V gene encodes CDR1 MNHEY and CDR2 SMNVEV (reference sequence). The CDR3 loop is CASSPRGGEETQYF. DNA of the CDR3: TGTGCCAGCAGTCCACGCGGGGGGGAAGAGACCCAGTACTTC.

The V and J genes are TRBV28 and TRBJ1-4; 10 bases are shared with TRBD1. In germline, CDR1 is MDHEN, CDR2 SYDVKM. Trimming removed 3 bases from V and 7 bases from J; junction bases left unmatched: 5. The CDR3 contains 15 residues. The CDR3 DNA sequence: TGTGCCAGCAGTTTCCAGACAGGGGGCGTTGAAAAACTGTTTTTT. Translated: CASSFQTGGVEKLFF.

The chain recombines TRBV6-5 with TRBJ2-7, with a possible D match to TRBD2 (6 bases). The CDR3 extends over 16 amino acids. V shed 0 bases and J shed 0 bases, with 12 bases lying between them. CDR1 MNHEY and CDR2 SVGAGI come from the germline V gene. The CDR3 sequence: CASSYSRSGSSYEQYF. The CDR3 DNA follows: TGTGCCAGCAGTTACTCTAGGTCCGGGAGCTCCTACGAGCAGTACTTC.

The gene calls are TRBV10-1 and TRBJ2-7; 9 nucleotides agree with TRBD1. This CDR3 comprises 16 residues. V was pared by 6 bases and J by 5 bases, with 14 bases of the junction left unmatched. Looked up from germline, CDR1 is WNHNN and CDR2 is SYGVQD (reference sequence). As DNA, the CDR3 is TGCGCCAGCAGCTCCTCTCCGGGACAGGGAAGGCACGAGCAGTACTTC. Residues: CASSSSPGQGRHEQYF.

This chain uses TRBV19 with TRBJ1-1, with D possibly TRBD1 on 5 matching bases. Deletions cut 5 bases from V and 4 bases from J, with 17 bases between. Germline-derived CDR1 and CDR2 are LNHDA and SQIVND (reference sequence). This CDR3 spans 15 amino acids. The CDR3, as DNA: TGTGCCAGTAGTCCACACCGGGGGGGTGTCACTGAAGCTTTCTTT. Amino acid sequence: CASSPHRGGVTEAFF.

The chain combines TRBV11-2 with TRBJ2-3; 10 bases align to TRBD2. V lost 6 bases to trimming and J lost 2 bases; unmatched junction nucleotides: 2. This CDR3 has 14 amino acids. CDR1 and CDR2 from the germline V gene are SGHAT and FQNNGV. The CDR3 region has the DNA TGTGCCAGCAGACTAGCGGGGCTCACAGATACGCAGTATTTT. It codes for CASRLAGLTDTQYF.

This clone was seen just once. The chain carries TRBV7-2 and TRBJ1-5, with 7 bases aligning to TRBD1. The CDR3 runs 12 residues. V lost 4 bases, J lost 9 bases, and 3 bases stayed unmatched. Germline V gene lookup returns CDR1 SGHTA and CDR2 FQGNSA. The CDR3 nucleotides are TGTGCCAGCAGCTCACAGGGGTTGCCCCAGCATTTT. Protein: CASSSQGLPQHF. The entire variable domain, with the rest obtained from reference TRBV7-2 and TRBJ1-5, is as follows: GAGVSQSPSNKVTEKGKDVELRCDPISGHTALYWYRQSLGQGLEFLIYFQGNSAPDKSGLPSDRFSAERTGGSVSTLTIQRTQQEDSAVYLCASSSQGLPQHFGDGTRLSIL.

This clone occurred a few times. The chain uses TRBV4-1 and TRBJ1-6; D is unclear. The V gene lost 4 bases and the J gene lost 4 bases, with 8 bases spanning the gap. The length of the CDR3 is 14 residues. Looked up from germline, CDR1 is MGHRA and CDR2 is YSYEKL. As DNA, the CDR3 is TGCGCCAGCAGCCCCAGAGGATATAATTCACCCCTCCACTTT. This sequence encodes CASSPRGYNSPLHF.